Below are 5 T cell receptor beta chains sequenced from a single sample in a study of shared clonotypes between healthy human individuals. Terminally differentiated effector memory CD45RA+ cells were excluded by CCR7 positive selection of CD45RO-negative cells. Data came from immunoSEQ multiplex PCR; TCRdb stores just in-frame clones and leaves some out. The table records about 2 million clones, about 94% of them present only once. The sequenced material came from naive CD8+ T cells sorted from blood. The receptors shown here come from a man between 18 and 35 years old in good health.

This clone was observed once. The CDR3 nucleotides read TGTGCCAGCGGACTAGCGGGGGGCAGGGATACGCAGTATTTT. This gives the protein CASGLAGGRDTQYF. J is TRBJ2-3 and V is TRBV5-4; TRBD2 matches 14 bases. This CDR3 spans 14 amino acids. Germline lookup yields CDR1 SGHNT and CDR2 YYREEE (reference sequence). V was pared by 7 bases and J by 6 bases, with 4 bases of the junction left unmatched.

The gene calls are TRBV11-2 and TRBJ1-2; possible D gene TRBD1, 5 bases. This CDR3 has 14 amino acids. Germline V gene data show CDR1 as SGHAT and CDR2 as FQNNGV. Deletions cut 0 bases from V and 4 bases from J, with 9 bases between. The CDR3, as DNA: TGTGCCAGCAGCTTAGAGCAGGGCAGCTATGGCTACACCTTC. It yields the protein CASSLEQGSYGYTF.

This clone has just one count. The chain uses TRBV28 and TRBJ1-1; 7 bases line up with TRBD1. The trim removed 6 bases at V and 4 bases at J, leaving 11 bases unmatched. CDR3 length: 15 residues. Germline V CDR1 and CDR2: MDHEN, SYDVKM. The CDR3 DNA reads as TGTGCCAGCAGCAGCGACAGGGAGGGGAGCACTGAAGCTTTCTTT. It is translated as CASSSDREGSTEAFF. Full variable domain (remainder filled in from reference TRBV28 and TRBJ1-1): DVKVTQSSRYLVKRTGEKVFLECVQDMDHENMFWYRQDPGLGLRLIYFSYDVKMKEKGDIPEGYSVSREKKERFSLILESASTNQTSMYLCASSSDREGSTEAFFGQGTRLTVV.

The chain carries TRBV9 and TRBJ2-3; the D is unclear. The CDR3 runs to 16 residues. CDR1 and CDR2 from the germline V gene are SGDLS and YYNGEE. The V end lost 4 bases, the J end lost 2 bases, and 17 bases lay between the germline ends. The CDR3 bases are TGTGCCAGCAGCCCCGAAACGGTGTGGGTCACAGATACGCAGTATTTT. Translation gives CASSPETVWVTDTQYF.

The genes are TRBV15 and TRBJ1-4, with a possible D match to TRBD1 (6 bases). Deletions cut 5 bases from V and 4 bases from J, with 17 bases between. Germline V CDR1 and CDR2: LNHNV, YYDKDF (reference sequence). This CDR3 has 16 amino acids. CDR3: CATSPLGGQINEKLFF. The CDR3 coding sequence is TGTGCCACCAGCCCACTCGGTGGACAGATTAATGAAAAACTGTTTTTT.